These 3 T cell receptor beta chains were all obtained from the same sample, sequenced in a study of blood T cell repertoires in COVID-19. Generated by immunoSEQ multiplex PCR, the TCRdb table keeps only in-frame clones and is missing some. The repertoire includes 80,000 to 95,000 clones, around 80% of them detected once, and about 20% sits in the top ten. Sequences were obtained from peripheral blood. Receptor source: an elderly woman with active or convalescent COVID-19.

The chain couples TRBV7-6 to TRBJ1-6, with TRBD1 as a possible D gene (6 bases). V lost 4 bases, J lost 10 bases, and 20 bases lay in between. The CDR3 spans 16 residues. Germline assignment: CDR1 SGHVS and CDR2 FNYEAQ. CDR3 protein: CASSSSPRGGLSPLHF. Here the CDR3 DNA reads TGTGCCAGCAGCTCCAGCCCCAGGGGCGGTCTGTCACCCCTCCACTTT. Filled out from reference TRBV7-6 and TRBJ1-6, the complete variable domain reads GAGVSQSPRYKVTKRGQDVALRCDPISGHVSLYWYRQALGQGPEFLTYFNYEAQQDKSGLPNDRFSAERPEGSISTLTIQRTEQRDSAMYRCASSSSPRGGLSPLHFGNGTRLTVT.

The CDR3 region has the DNA TGTGCCAGCACCCCTCAGGCCTCCTACGAGCAGTACTTC. Its protein is CASTPQASYEQYF. The chain links TRBV6-6 to TRBJ2-7; D gene uncertain. CDR3 length: 13 amino acids. Germline values: CDR1 MNHNY, CDR2 SVGAGI (reference sequence). V lost 7 bases and J 0 bases, leaving 10 bases between the germline ends.

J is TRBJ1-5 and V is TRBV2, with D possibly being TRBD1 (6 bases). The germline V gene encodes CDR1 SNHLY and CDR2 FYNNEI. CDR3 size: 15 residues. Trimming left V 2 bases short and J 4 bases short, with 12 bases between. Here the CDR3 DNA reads TGTGCCAGCAGTGAAATGGGGGCGCGGAATCAGCCCCAGCATTTT. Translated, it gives CASSEMGARNQPQHF.